This passage covers 29 T cell receptor beta chains from one sample sequenced in a study of blood T cell repertoires in COVID-19. Produced via immunoSEQ multiplex PCR; TCRdb's table is partial and in-frame only. The data contain about 400,000 clones, around 88% of them singletons. Sequencing was carried out using peripheral blood. Receptors originate from a woman aged 60-75 years with COVID-19, enrolled during active disease.

The rearrangement uses TRBV27 and TRBJ1-1, with 7 bases that match TRBD1. The CDR3 consists of 14 residues. Trimming took 1 base from V and 7 from J; bases not matched to a gene: 6. Germline CDR1 reads MNHEY; CDR2 reads SMNVEV (reference sequence). The CDR3 reads CASSLWDRDSEAFF. The DNA for the CDR3 is TGTGCCAGCAGTTTATGGGATCGGGACAGTGAAGCTTTCTTT.

V and J are TRBV5-1 and TRBJ2-7; TRBD1 is a possible D gene (6 bases). From germline, CDR1 is SGHRS and CDR2 YFSETQ. This CDR3 contains 14 residues. Trimming took 0 bases from V and 6 from J, leaving 13 bases between them. The chain's CDR3 is CASSLEISGVEQYF. In DNA form, the CDR3 reads TGCGCCAGCAGCTTGGAAATTTCAGGGGTCGAGCAGTACTTC.

The chain links TRBV6-2 or TRBV6-3 to TRBJ2-7, with D possibly TRBD1 on 6 matching bases. V lost 5 bases to trimming and J lost 3 bases, with 8 bases between them. Per the germline V gene, CDR1 is MNHEY and CDR2 is SVGEGT. CDR3 length: 12 residues. The CDR3 reads CASSPQGYEQYF. DNA of the CDR3: TGTGCCAGCAGTCCACAGGGCTACGAGCAGTACTTC.

The CDR3 DNA sequence: TGTGCCAGCAGCCGAAATGCGGGACGCAGCCCTTTGTTCTATGGCTACACCTTC. As protein: CASSRNAGRSPLFYGYTF. The chain has TRBV3-1 (or the pseudogene TRBV3-2) and TRBJ1-2, with D maybe TRBD1 (5 bases). Germline-derived CDR1 and CDR2 are LGHDT and YNNKEL (reference sequence). Trimming shortened V by 4 bases and J by 4 bases, and 25 bases separated the two germline ends. CDR3 length: 18 amino acids.

J is TRBJ1-1 and V is TRBV27; D possibly corresponds to TRBD1 (6 bases). Trimming left V 7 bases short and J 1 base short, with 16 bases between. CDR3 length equals 15 residues. From germline, CDR1 is MNHEY and CDR2 SMNVEV (reference sequence). The CDR3 is CASTPAGAWNTEAFF. DNA of the CDR3: TGTGCCAGCACCCCGGCAGGGGCTTGGAACACTGAAGCTTTCTTT.

The gene calls are TRBV5-1 and TRBJ2-2; 8 bases align to TRBD1. This CDR3 is 14 amino acids long. Germline V gives CDR1 SGHRS, CDR2 YFSETQ. V lost 2 bases to trimming and J lost 4 bases; unmatched junction nucleotides: 1. The CDR3 nucleotides are TGCGCCAGCAGCTTTGGACAGGGCACCGGGGAGCTGTTTTTT. Encoded protein: CASSFGQGTGELFF.

The CDR3 sequence: CASSIEFSGKLFF. The CDR3 bases are TGTGCCAGTAGTATAGAGTTTAGCGGAAAACTGTTTTTT. This rearrangement joins TRBV19 to TRBJ1-4; D not certain. This CDR3 has 13 amino acids. Germline values: CDR1 LNHDA, CDR2 SQIVND (reference sequence). The V and J ends lost 0 bases and 10 bases respectively, with 9 bases between them.

The V call is TRBV2, the J call TRBJ1-5; 8 bases align to TRBD1. Per germline, CDR1 SNHLY and CDR2 FYNNEI. V lost 11 bases to trimming and J lost 4 bases; unmatched junction nucleotides: 10. The CDR3 length is 14 residues. The DNA of the CDR3 is TGTGCCTCACAAGAAGGGACAGGAAATCAGCCCCAGCATTTT. Residues: CASQEGTGNQPQHF.

This sequence joins TRBV19 and TRBJ1-1; 12 nucleotides match TRBD1. Germline V gives CDR1 LNHDA, CDR2 SQIVND (reference sequence). J gave up 2 bases and V 5 bases, and 9 bases lay outside the gene matches. The CDR3 has 17 amino acids. The CDR3 DNA reads as TGTGCCAGTAGTTTAACCGGGACAGGGGGCTTTAACACTGAAGCTTTCTTT. This translates into CASSLTGTGGFNTEAFF. Filled out from reference TRBV19 and TRBJ1-1, the complete variable domain reads DGGITQSPKYLFRKEGQNVTLSCEQNLNHDAMYWYRQDPGQGLRLIYYSQIVNDFQKGDIAEGYSVSREKKESFPLTVTSAQKNPTAFYLCASSLTGTGGFNTEAFFGQGTRLTVV.

The gene calls are TRBV5-4 and TRBJ2-5; the match to TRBD1 covers 8 bases. Germline CDR1 is SGHNT and CDR2 is YYREEE (reference sequence). The CDR3 is 16 residues long. The J segment lost 1 base and the V segment lost 3 bases, leaving 8 bases of the junction unmatched. The CDR3 here is CASSWGRQGAQETQYF. The CDR3 nucleotides read TGTGCCAGCAGCTGGGGCCGCCAGGGGGCCCAAGAGACCCAGTACTTC. The complete variable domain, with remaining parts taken from reference TRBV5-4 and TRBJ2-5, reads ETGVTQSPTHLIKTRGQQVTLRCSSQSGHNTVSWYQQALGQGPQFIFQYYREEENGRGNFPPRFSGLQFPNYSSELNVNALELDDSALYLCASSWGRQGAQETQYFGPGTRLLVL.

The chain joins TRBV25-1 to TRBJ1-3; a weak D match, TRBD1 (6 bases). V lost 6 bases to trimming and J lost 4 bases, with 13 bases between them. CDR1 MGHDK and CDR2 SYGVNS come from the germline V gene. The CDR3 contains 14 residues. CDR3 bases: TGTGCCAGCAGAGGCAGGGGAGCAGGAAACACCATATATTTT. Its protein is CASRGRGAGNTIYF.

This clone was seen a single time. This chain uses TRBV6-5 with TRBJ2-2; D is perhaps TRBD2 (7 bases). V shed 0 bases and J shed 3 bases, with 11 bases lying between them. Germline V gene data show CDR1 as MNHEY and CDR2 as SVGAGI. This CDR3 contains 16 residues. CDR3 amino acids: CASSYSRRGHTGELFF. Here the CDR3 DNA reads TGTGCCAGCAGTTACTCGAGGCGGGGGCACACCGGGGAGCTGTTTTTT.

This clone has only a few counts. The chain combines TRBV29-1 with TRBJ2-7; TRBD2 aligns across 8 bases. The J segment lost 6 bases and the V segment lost 4 bases, leaving 8 bases of the junction unmatched. CDR3 length equals 13 residues. Germline V gene sequence: CDR1 SQVTM, CDR2 ANQGSEA. The chain's CDR3 is CSVVVLAGGEQYF. The CDR3 bases are TGCAGCGTTGTGGTTCTGGCGGGGGGCGAGCAGTACTTC.

The V gene is TRBV18, the J gene TRBJ2-3, with D perhaps matching TRBD2 (6 bases). The germline CDR1 and CDR2 sequences are KGHSH and LQKENI. V shed 0 bases and J shed 6 bases, with 13 bases lying between them. CDR3 length: 15 residues. The CDR3 DNA sequence: TGTGCCAGCTCACCACCTCAGGCGGGGCTGGATACGCAGTATTTT. Residues: CASSPPQAGLDTQYF.

This chain joins TRBV7-8 and TRBJ2-5, with D unresolved. V lost 2 bases and J lost 3, with 13 bases in between. Per the germline V gene, CDR1 is SGHVS and CDR2 is FQNEAQ. This CDR3 has 15 amino acids. CDR3 amino acids: CASSLRVSPKETQYF. The CDR3 DNA reads TGTGCCAGCAGCTTACGGGTGTCCCCCAAAGAGACCCAGTACTTC. Looking up the rest from reference TRBV7-8 and TRBJ2-5 gives the full variable domain: GAGVSQSPRYKVAKRGQDVALRCDPISGHVSLFWYQQALGQGPEFLTYFQNEAQLDKSGLPSDRFFAERPEGSVSTLKIQRTQQEDSAVYLCASSLRVSPKETQYFGPGTRLLVL.

On this clone itself: In the same sample, other DNA sequences code for this CDR3. The V and J genes are TRBV18 and TRBJ2-1; D may be TRBD2 (5 bases). The CDR3 sequence is 14 residues long. The germline V gene has CDR1 KGHSH and CDR2 LQKENI. Trimming left V 0 bases short and J 5 bases short, with 8 bases between. The CDR3 here is CASSPPSGDNEQFF. As DNA, the CDR3 is TGTGCCAGCTCACCACCGAGCGGCGACAATGAGCAGTTCTTC.

This chain uses TRBV5-1 with TRBJ1-2; 9 positions match TRBD1. Germline loops: CDR1 SGHRS, CDR2 YFSETQ. This CDR3 region has 14 residues. V shed 1 base and J 8 bases; nucleotides not matched to a gene: 6. The CDR3 protein is CASSLLGTGNGYTF. The CDR3 DNA sequence: TGCGCCAGCAGCTTGTTGGGGACAGGGAACGGCTACACCTTC.

The DNA for the CDR3 is TGTGCCAGCAGCCAAGGGACACTGACTAGCGAGCAGTTCTTC. This sequence encodes CASSQGTLTSEQFF. The chain recombines TRBV4-2 with TRBJ2-1; 7 positions agree with TRBD2. The germline CDR1 and CDR2 sequences are LGHNA and YNFKEQ. This CDR3 spans 14 amino acids. V dropped 1 base and J dropped 10; count of bases not matched to a gene: 7.

In nucleotides, the CDR3 is TGTGCCATTTCCCTTGTAGCGGGGGCCTACAATGAGCAGTTCTTC. Protein: CAISLVAGAYNEQFF. The chain employs TRBV6-5 and TRBJ2-1, with 9 nucleotides matching TRBD2. Germline CDR1 and CDR2: MNHEY and SVGAGI. The CDR3 runs 15 residues. Losses at the gene ends were 10 bases for V and 2 bases for J; bases not matched to a gene: 9.

The chain uses TRBV11-2 and TRBJ2-1; D possibly corresponds to TRBD2 (6 bases). With 11 bases removed from V and 0 bases from J, the gap between germline ends came to 8 bases. There are 12 residues in the CDR3. CDR1 and CDR2 from the germline V gene are SGHAT and FQNNGV. CDR3 residues: CAGTDSYNEQFF. The CDR3 DNA is TGTGCCGGGACTGACTCCTACAATGAGCAGTTCTTC.

CDR3 sequence (DNA): TGTGCCAGCACTTACGCAACCGGAGCCGGCGTCTATGGCTACACCTTC. Its translation is CASTYATGAGVYGYTF. The V call is TRBV7-9, the J call TRBJ1-2; D is unclear. There are 16 residues in the CDR3. The V gene lost 7 bases and the J gene lost 4 bases, with 22 bases spanning the gap. Germline V gene data show CDR1 as SEHNR and CDR2 as FQNEAQ (reference sequence). The full variable domain, rest sourced from reference TRBV7-9 and TRBJ1-2, is DTGVSQNPRHKITKRGQNVTFRCDPISEHNRLYWYRQTLGQGPEFLTYFQNEAQLEKSRLLSDRFSAERPKGSFSTLEIQRTEQGDSAMYLCASTYATGAGVYGYTFGSGTRLTVV.

The count of this clone is one. The rearrangement joins TRBV6-1 to TRBJ1-2; 8 bases agree with TRBD1. Germline CDR1 is MNHNS and CDR2 is SASEGT. The V segment lost 3 bases and the J segment 5 bases; nucleotides outside the gene matches: 11. The CDR3 spans 16 residues. CDR3 residues: CASSELDREPSYGYTF. The CDR3 region has the DNA TGTGCCAGCAGTGAGCTGGACAGGGAGCCGTCTTATGGCTACACCTTC.

In its sample, this clone was seen once. The V call is TRBV9, the J call TRBJ1-4; D is ambiguous. This CDR3 has 12 amino acids. Per germline, CDR1 SGDLS and CDR2 YYNGEE. V was pared by 4 bases and J by 8 bases, with 9 bases between. The CDR3, as DNA: TGTGCCAGCAGCCCCGGAGGGGAAAAACTGTTTTTT. Translated, it gives CASSPGGEKLFF.

The rearrangement links TRBV6-6 to TRBJ1-1; 7 bases are shared with TRBD1. This CDR3 has 16 amino acids. J was trimmed by 3 bases and V by 8 bases; bases with no gene match: 15. Germline V CDR1 and CDR2: MNHNY, SVGAGI (reference sequence). CDR3 residues: CASDGTETGWDTEAFF. In nucleotides, the CDR3 is TGTGCCAGCGATGGTACAGAGACAGGGTGGGACACTGAAGCTTTCTTT.

The rearrangement uses TRBV30 and TRBJ1-4; 10 nucleotides line up with TRBD1. The CDR3 loop spans 15 amino acids. Germline V CDR1 and CDR2: GTSNPN, SVGIG (reference sequence). V was clipped by 0 bases and J by 7 bases; unmatched bases: 5. In DNA, the CDR3 is TGTGCCTGGAGTGTAGGCGGGACAGGGGTTGAAAAACTGTTTTTT. Its protein product is CAWSVGGTGVEKLFF.

As regards this clone: Additional DNA sequences in this sample encode the identical CDR3. This rearrangement joins TRBV3-1 (or the pseudogene TRBV3-2) to TRBJ1-2; possible D gene TRBD1, 5 bases. V was pared by 1 base and J by 8 bases, with 8 bases between. The CDR3 covers 12 residues. In germline, CDR1 is LGHDT, CDR2 YNNKEL (reference sequence). As DNA, the CDR3 is TGTGCCAGCAGCCAAGCCGGGGGAGGCTACACCTTC. Amino acid sequence: CASSQAGGGYTF.

V and J are TRBV7-8 and TRBJ2-1, with 7 nucleotides matching TRBD2. V lost 5 bases and J lost 0; bases outside the gene matches: 10. CDR3 size: 17 residues. From germline, CDR1 is SGHVS and CDR2 FQNEAQ. The CDR3 loop reads CASSGRQGLSSYNEQFF. The CDR3 coding sequence is TGTGCCAGCAGCGGACGGCAGGGACTAAGCTCCTACAATGAGCAGTTCTTC.

The chain joins TRBV6-2 or TRBV6-3 to TRBJ2-3, with 10 nucleotides matching TRBD2. V shed 0 bases, J shed 7 bases, and the junction held 4 bases outside the gene matches. The CDR3 is 15 residues long. Per the germline V gene, CDR1 is MNHEY and CDR2 is SVGEGT. CDR3 DNA sequence: TGTGCCAGCAGTTACTCGCCTAGCGGGGGATATACGCAGTATTTT. Translating it yields CASSYSPSGGYTQYF.

The CDR3 loop is CASSQDRTPLREQYF. The CDR3 nucleotides read TGTGCCAGCAGCCAAGATAGGACTCCCTTGCGGGAGCAGTACTTC. The J gene is TRBJ2-7, the V gene TRBV4-2; maybe TRBD2 (5 bases). The V and J ends lost 0 bases and 7 bases respectively, with 16 bases between them. This CDR3 contains 15 residues. The V gene's germline CDR1 is LGHNA and CDR2 YNFKEQ.